This TCR beta chain is from a study of cytomegalovirus exposure and HLA in healthy donors. Study results and limitations: With high specificity and sensitivity, the classifier reportedly diagnosed cytomegalovirus status. In vitro testing confirmed a few CMV-associated chains as specific for CMV antigens.

TCRdb's copy holds only in-frame clones and misses some; the assay was immunoSEQ multiplex PCR. This sample yields some 190,000 clones, of which around 86% are seen a single time; more than 1.4% belongs to the top ten. The table lists this clone with a few counts. Its antigen is not identified. The CDR3 extends over 13 amino acids. Germline assignment: CDR1 SSHAT and CDR2 FNYEAQ (reference sequence). The V and J ends lost 6 bases and 4 bases respectively, with 12 bases between them. This chain connects TRBV7-7 to TRBJ2-5; D gene ambiguous. The receptor comes from a woman aged 18-29 years in good health and CMV-seronegative. The sequenced sample was PBMCs. The CDR3 sequence is CASSPDFGETQYF. CDR3 nucleotide sequence: TGTGCCAGCAGTCCCGATTTCGGAGAGACCCAGTACTTC. Based on the CDR3 plus reference TRBV7-7 and TRBJ2-5, the full variable domain is GAGVSQSPRYKVTKRGQDVTLRCDPISSHATLYWYQQALGQGPEFLTYFNYEAQPDKSGLPSDRFSAERPEGSISTLTIQRTEQRDSAMYRCASSPDFGETQYFGPGTRLLVL.